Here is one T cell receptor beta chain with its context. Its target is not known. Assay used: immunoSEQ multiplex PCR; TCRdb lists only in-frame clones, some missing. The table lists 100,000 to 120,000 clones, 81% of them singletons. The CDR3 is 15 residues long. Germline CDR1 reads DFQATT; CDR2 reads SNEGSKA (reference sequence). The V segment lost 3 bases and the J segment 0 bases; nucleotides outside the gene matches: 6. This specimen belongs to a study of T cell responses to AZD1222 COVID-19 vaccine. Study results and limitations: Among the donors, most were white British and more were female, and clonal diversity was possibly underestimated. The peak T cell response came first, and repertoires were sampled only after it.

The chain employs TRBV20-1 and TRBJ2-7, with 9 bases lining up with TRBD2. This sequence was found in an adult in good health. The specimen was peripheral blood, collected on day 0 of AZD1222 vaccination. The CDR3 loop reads CSASGLAGNSYEQYF. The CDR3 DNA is TGCAGTGCTAGTGGGCTAGCGGGGAACTCCTACGAGCAGTACTTC.